This T cell receptor beta chain was captured in a study of blood T cell repertoires in COVID-19. Looking at the study overall: Spain, Italy and the United States supplied samples that represented acute and convalescent COVID-19.

The V segment lost 7 bases and the J segment 0 bases; nucleotides outside the gene matches: 3. This CDR3 contains 14 residues. Germline assignment: CDR1 SNHLY and CDR2 FYNNEI. In terms of age and location, participants ranged from roughly 18 to 100 years and lived in under 30 US areas. Participant-given clinical history determined each cohort assignment. During the 2 weeks before they entered the study, exposed participants had met someone with a PCR-confirmed or clinician-diagnosed COVID-19 case. Assay used: immunoSEQ multiplex PCR; TCRdb lists only in-frame clones, some missing. The sample includes 350,000 to 450,000 clones, approximately 90% seen only once; the top ten take more than 0.85%.

The genes are TRBV2 and TRBJ1-1; the match to TRBD1 covers 9 bases. The TCR was taken from a woman in her forties who had been exposed to COVID-19. What was sequenced was PBMCs or T cells enriched from blood (not recorded which). This CDR3 reads CASTRTGVNTEAFF. The CDR3 DNA reads TGTGCCAGCACCAGGACAGGGGTGAACACTGAAGCTTTCTTT.